This is a list of T cell receptor beta chains from one sample in a study of blood T cell repertoires in COVID-19. Repertoires were generated with immunoSEQ multiplex PCR, while TCRdb's copy carries only in-frame clones and drops some. The sample comprises about 25,000 clones, roughly nine tenths of which are singletons, and 9.7% rests with the top ten. Sequencing was done on a sample of peripheral blood. Receptors originate from a man between 65 and 85 years old with acute or convalescent COVID-19. The CDR3 runs from the conserved cysteine through the conserved F or W. The order of the fields is clone size, V gene, D gene, J gene, CDR3 protein, CDR3 DNA. The D gene is left open where the match is weak. Size is omitted from some rows. Given values are once, few, many or a class for expanded clones.

-	TRBV7-2	-	TRBJ2-7	CASSLAGGAFYEQYF	TGTGCCAGCAGCTTAGCGGGGGGGGCCTTCTACGAGCAGTACTTC
-	TRBV5-1	TRBD2	TRBJ2-3	CASSEPTSGVTDTQYF	TGCGCCAGCAGTGAACCGACTAGCGGGGTCACAGATACGCAGTATTTT
-	TRBV5-4	-	TRBJ2-7	CASSSPRGGPYEQYF	TGTGCCAGCAGCTCCCCCAGGGGCGGACCCTACGAGCAGTACTTC
-	TRBV6-2/TRBV6-3	-	TRBJ2-5	CASSRPSRAFETQYF	TGTGCCAGCAGCCGCCCCAGCAGGGCCTTCGAGACCCAGTACTTC
-	TRBV28	-	TRBJ2-7	CASSLVEGSYEQYF	TGTGCCAGCAGTTTAGTAGAGGGATCCTACGAGCAGTACTTC
-	TRBV6-5	-	TRBJ2-3	CASSYSWPDTQYF	TGTGCCAGCAGTTACTCATGGCCAGATACGCAGTATTTT
-	TRBV28	TRBD1	TRBJ1-5	CASSLTQGARHQPQHF	TGTGCCAGCAGTTTAACTCAGGGGGCGCGTCATCAGCCCCAGCATTTT
-	TRBV11-2	-	TRBJ2-5	CASSLGDLWNAKETQYF	TGTGCCAGCAGCTTAGGGGACTTATGGAATGCCAAAGAGACCCAGTACTTC
-	TRBV3-1/TRBV3-2	-	TRBJ2-5	CASSQGRAGQETQYF	TGTGCCAGCAGCCAAGGGCGGGCGGGGCAAGAGACCCAGTACTTC
-	TRBV29-1	-	TRBJ1-4	CSVQGAGEKLFF	TGCAGCGTTCAAGGGGCTGGGGAAAAACTGTTTTTT
-	TRBV10-3	TRBD1	TRBJ2-3	CAISGPLGGIASTDTQYF	TGTGCCATCAGTGGACCCCTAGGGGGCATTGCTAGCACAGATACGCAGTATTTT
-	TRBV5-1	TRBD1	TRBJ2-5	CASSLGLGDRAISRETQYF	TGCGCCAGCAGCTTGGGGCTTGGAGACAGGGCAATTTCTCGGGAGACCCAGTACTTC
-	TRBV6-5	-	TRBJ2-7	CASSQTAGAAYEQYF	TGTGCCAGCAGCCAGACCGCAGGTGCCGCCTACGAGCAGTACTTC
-	TRBV13	-	TRBJ1-1	CASSLQGGTEAFF	TGTGCCAGCAGCTTACAGGGTGGCACTGAAGCTTTCTTT
-	TRBV19	TRBD2	TRBJ2-3	CASNGLAGDTQYF	TGTGCCAGTAATGGGCTAGCGGGGGATACGCAGTATTTT
-	TRBV7-2	TRBD2	TRBJ2-3	CASSPGTSGRTDTQYF	TGTGCCAGCAGCCCCGGGACTAGCGGACGCACAGATACGCAGTATTTT
once	TRBV7-9	TRBD2	TRBJ2-7	CASSPEAGGDEQYF	TGTGCCAGCAGCCCCGAAGCGGGGGGGGACGAGCAGTACTTC
once	TRBV5-1	TRBD1	TRBJ1-2	CASSLEGTGYSGYTF	TGCGCCAGCAGCTTGGAGGGGACAGGGTACTCTGGCTACACCTTC
-	TRBV27	TRBD1	TRBJ2-2	CASSLMGQGYTGELFF	TGTGCCAGCAGTTTAATGGGACAGGGATATACCGGGGAGCTGTTTTTT
-	TRBV5-1	-	TRBJ1-1	CASSFGGLDTEAFF	TGCGCCAGCAGCTTCGGAGGACTGGACACTGAAGCTTTCTTT
-	TRBV5-6	-	TRBJ1-5	CASSRTGVTPQHF	TGTGCCAGCAGTCGGACTGGGGTTACGCCCCAGCATTTT
-	TRBV11-3	-	TRBJ2-1	CASSLSGGNEQFF	TGTGCCAGCAGCTTATCCGGGGGCAATGAGCAGTTCTTC